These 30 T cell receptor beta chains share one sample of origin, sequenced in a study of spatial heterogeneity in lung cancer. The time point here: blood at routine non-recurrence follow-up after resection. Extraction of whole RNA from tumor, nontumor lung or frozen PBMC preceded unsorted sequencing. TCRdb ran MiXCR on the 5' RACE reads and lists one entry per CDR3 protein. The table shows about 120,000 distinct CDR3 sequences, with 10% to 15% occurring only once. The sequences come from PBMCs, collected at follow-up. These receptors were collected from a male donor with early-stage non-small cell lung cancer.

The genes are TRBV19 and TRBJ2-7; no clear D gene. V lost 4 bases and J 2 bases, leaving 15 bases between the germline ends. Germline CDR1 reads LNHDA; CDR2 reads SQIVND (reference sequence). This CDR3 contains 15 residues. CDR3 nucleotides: TGTGCCAGTAGTAAGGCGGCAGGTATGACCTACGAGCAGTACTTC. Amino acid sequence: CASSKAAGMTYEQYF.

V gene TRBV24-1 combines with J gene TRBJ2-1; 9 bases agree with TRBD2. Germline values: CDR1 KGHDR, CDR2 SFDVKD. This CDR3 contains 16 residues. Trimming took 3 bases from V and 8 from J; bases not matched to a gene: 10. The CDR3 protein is CATSDTRGGQGDEQFF. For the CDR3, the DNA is TGTGCCACCAGTGATACGCGGGGGGGCCAGGGTGATGAGCAGTTCTTC.

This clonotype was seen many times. CDR3 in DNA: TGCAGTGCTAGATCGCTAGCGGGGGATCGCAATGAGCAGTTCTTC. It is translated as CSARSLAGDRNEQFF. This chain joins TRBV20-1 and TRBJ2-1; 10 bases agree with TRBD2. This CDR3 region has 15 residues. Germline V lookup: CDR1 DFQATT, CDR2 SNEGSKA (reference sequence). V was clipped by 2 bases and J by 6 bases; unmatched bases: 7.

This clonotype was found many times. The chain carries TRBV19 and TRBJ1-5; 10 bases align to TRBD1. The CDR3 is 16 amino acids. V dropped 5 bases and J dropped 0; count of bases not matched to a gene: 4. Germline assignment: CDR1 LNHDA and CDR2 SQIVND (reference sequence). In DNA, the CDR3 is TGTGCCAGTAGTCTCGGGACAGGGGATAGCAATCAGCCCCAGCATTTT. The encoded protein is CASSLGTGDSNQPQHF.

This chain's CDR3 is CASRPGSPRTQYF. Here the CDR3 DNA reads TGTGCCAGCCGCCCCGGGAGCCCCCGGACGCAGTATTTT. The genes are TRBV6-2 or TRBV6-3 and TRBJ2-3; maybe TRBD2 (6 bases). Trimming left V 8 bases short and J 9 bases short, with 18 bases between. The CDR3 loop spans 13 amino acids. CDR1 MNHEY and CDR2 SVGEGT come from the germline V gene.

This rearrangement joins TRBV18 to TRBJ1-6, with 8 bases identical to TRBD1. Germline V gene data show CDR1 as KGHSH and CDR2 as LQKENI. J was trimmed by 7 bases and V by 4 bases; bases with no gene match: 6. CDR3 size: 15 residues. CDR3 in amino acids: CASSQRQGRNSPLHF. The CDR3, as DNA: TGTGCCAGCTCACAGAGACAGGGGAGGAATTCACCCCTCCACTTT.

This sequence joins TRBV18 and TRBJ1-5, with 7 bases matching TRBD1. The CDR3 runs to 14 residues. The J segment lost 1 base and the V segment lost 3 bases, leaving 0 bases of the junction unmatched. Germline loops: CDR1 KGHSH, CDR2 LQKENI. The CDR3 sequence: CASSPGQSNQPQHF. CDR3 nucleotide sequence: TGTGCCAGCTCACCGGGACAGAGCAATCAGCCCCAGCATTTT. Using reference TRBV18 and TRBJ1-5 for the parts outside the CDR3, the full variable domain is NAGVMQNPRHLVRRRGQEARLRCSPMKGHSHVYWYRQLPEEGLKFMVYLQKENIIDESGMPKERFSAEFPKEGPSILRIQQVVRGDSAAYFCASSPGQSNQPQHFGDGTRLSIL.

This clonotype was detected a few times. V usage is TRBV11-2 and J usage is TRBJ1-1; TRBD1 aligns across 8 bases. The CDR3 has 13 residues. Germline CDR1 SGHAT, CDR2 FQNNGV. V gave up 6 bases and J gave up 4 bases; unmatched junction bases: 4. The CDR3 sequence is CASRGQGSTEAFF. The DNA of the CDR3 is TGTGCCAGCAGAGGACAGGGAAGCACTGAAGCTTTCTTT.

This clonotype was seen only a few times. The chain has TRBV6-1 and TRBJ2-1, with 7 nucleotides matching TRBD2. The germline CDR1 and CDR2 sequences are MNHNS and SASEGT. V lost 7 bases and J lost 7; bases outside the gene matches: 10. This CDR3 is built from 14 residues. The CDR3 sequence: CASNLLASKNEQFF. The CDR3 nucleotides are TGTGCCAGCAACTTACTAGCGAGTAAGAATGAGCAGTTCTTC.

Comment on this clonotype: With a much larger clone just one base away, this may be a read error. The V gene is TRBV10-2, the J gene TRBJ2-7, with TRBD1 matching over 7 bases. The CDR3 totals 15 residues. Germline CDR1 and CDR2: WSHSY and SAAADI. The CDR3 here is CASSEPDRSSYKQYF. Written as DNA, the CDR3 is TGCGCCAGCAGTGAGCCGGACAGGAGCTCCTACAAGCAGTACTTC.

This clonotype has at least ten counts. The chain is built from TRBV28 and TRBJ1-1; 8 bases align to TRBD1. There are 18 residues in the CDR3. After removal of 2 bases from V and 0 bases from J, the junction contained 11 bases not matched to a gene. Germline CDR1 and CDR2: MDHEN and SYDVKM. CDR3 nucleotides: TGTGCCAGCAGTTTACCAGGACAGGGTGGAGACATGAACACTGAAGCTTTCTTT. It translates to CASSLPGQGGDMNTEAFF.

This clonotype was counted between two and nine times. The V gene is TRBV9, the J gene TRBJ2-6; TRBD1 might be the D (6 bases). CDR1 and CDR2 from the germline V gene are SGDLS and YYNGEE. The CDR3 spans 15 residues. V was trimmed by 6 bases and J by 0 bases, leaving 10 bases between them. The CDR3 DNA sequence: TGTGCCAGCACCTGGACAGACTCTGGGGCCAACGTCCTGACTTTC. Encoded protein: CASTWTDSGANVLTF.

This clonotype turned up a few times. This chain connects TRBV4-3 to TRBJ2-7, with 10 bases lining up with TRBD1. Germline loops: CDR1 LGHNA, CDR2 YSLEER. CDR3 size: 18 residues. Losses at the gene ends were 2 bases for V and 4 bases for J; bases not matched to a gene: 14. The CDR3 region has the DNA TGCGCCAGCAGCCAAAATATAAATGCCGGGACAGGGGATTACGAGCAGTACTTC. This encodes CASSQNINAGTGDYEQYF.

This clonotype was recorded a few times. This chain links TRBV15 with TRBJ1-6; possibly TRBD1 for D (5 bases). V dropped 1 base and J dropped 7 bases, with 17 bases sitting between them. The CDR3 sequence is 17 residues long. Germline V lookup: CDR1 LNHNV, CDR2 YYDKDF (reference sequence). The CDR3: CATSRAGTGGRNSPLHF. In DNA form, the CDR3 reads TGTGCCACCAGCAGAGCGGGGACGGGAGGACGGAATTCACCCCTCCACTTT.

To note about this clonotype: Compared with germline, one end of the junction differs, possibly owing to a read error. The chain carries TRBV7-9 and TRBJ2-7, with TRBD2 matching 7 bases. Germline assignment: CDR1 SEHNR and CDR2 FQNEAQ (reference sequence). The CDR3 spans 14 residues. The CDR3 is CVSSPSGGSYEQYF. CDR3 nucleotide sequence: TGTGTCAGCAGCCCGTCGGGAGGATCCTACGAGCAGTACTTC. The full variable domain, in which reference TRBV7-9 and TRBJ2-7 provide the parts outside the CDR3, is DTGVSQNPRHKITKRGQNVTFRCDPISEHNRLYWYRQTLGQGPEFLTYFQNEAQLEKSRLLSDRFSAERPKGSFSTLEIQRTEQGDSAMYLCVSSPSGGSYEQYFGPGTRLTVT.

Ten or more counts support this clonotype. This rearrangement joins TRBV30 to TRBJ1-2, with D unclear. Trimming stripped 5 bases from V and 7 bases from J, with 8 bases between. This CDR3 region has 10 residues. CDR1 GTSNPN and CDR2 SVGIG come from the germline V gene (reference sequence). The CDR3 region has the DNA TGTGCCTGGGAAAGATCTGGCTACACCTTC. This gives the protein CAWERSGYTF.

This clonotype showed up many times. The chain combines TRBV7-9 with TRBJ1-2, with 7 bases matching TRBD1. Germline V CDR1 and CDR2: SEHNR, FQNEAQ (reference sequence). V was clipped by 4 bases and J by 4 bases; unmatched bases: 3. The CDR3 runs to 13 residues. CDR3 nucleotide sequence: TGTGCCAGCAGCTCGGGACAGCCCTATGGCTACACCTTC. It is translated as CASSSGQPYGYTF.

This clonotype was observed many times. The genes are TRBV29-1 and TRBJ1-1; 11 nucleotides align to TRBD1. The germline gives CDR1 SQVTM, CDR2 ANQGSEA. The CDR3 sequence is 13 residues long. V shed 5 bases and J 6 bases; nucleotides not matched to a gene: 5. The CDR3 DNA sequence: TGCAGCGTTAGGACAGGGGGCGACTCTGAAGCTTTCTTT. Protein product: CSVRTGGDSEAFF. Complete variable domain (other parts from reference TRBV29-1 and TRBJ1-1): SAVISQKPSRDICQRGTSLTIQCQVDSQVTMMFWYRQQPGQSLTLIATANQGSEATYESGFVIDKFPISRPNLTFSTLTVSNMSPEDSSIYLCSVRTGGDSEAFFGQGTRLTVV.

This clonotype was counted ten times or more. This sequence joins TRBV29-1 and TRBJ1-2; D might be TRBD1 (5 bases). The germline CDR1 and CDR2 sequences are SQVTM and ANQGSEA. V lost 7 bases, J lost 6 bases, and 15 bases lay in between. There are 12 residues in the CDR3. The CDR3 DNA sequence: TGCAGCGCTGTAGGGGCCAGTCATGGCTACACCTTC. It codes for CSAVGASHGYTF.

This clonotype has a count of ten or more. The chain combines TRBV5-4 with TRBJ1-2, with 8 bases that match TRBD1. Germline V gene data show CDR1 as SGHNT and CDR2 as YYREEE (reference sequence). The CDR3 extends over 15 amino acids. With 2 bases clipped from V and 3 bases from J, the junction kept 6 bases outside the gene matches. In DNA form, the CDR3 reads TGTGCCAGCAGCTTAGGACAGGGCCTTGACTATGGCTACACCTTC. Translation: CASSLGQGLDYGYTF.

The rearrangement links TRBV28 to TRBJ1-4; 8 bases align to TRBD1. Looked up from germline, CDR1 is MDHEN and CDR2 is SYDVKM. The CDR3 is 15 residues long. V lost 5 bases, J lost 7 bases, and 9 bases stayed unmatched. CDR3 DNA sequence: TGTGCCAGCAGTGCTCAAGGCAGGGGGCCTGAAAAACTGTTTTTT. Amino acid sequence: CASSAQGRGPEKLFF.

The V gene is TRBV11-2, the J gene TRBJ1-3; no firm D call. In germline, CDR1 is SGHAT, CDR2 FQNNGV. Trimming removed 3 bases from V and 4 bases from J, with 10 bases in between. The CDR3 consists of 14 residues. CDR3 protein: CASSFPGRGNTIYF. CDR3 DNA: TGTGCCAGCAGCTTCCCTGGTAGGGGAAACACCATATATTTT.

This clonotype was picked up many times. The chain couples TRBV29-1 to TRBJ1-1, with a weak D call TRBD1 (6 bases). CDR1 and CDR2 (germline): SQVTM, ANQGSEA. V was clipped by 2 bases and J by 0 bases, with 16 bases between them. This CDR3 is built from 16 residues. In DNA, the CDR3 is TGCAGCGTTGAATACAGGGTTTTGGCCATGAACACTGAAGCTTTCTTT. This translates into CSVEYRVLAMNTEAFF.

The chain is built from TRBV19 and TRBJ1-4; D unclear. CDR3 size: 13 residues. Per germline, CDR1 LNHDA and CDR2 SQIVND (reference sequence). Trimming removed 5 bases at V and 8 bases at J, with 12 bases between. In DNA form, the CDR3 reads TGTGCCAGTAGTCCAACGCCGTGGGAAAAACTGTTTTTT. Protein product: CASSPTPWEKLFF. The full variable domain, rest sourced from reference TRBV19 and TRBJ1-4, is DGGITQSPKYLFRKEGQNVTLSCEQNLNHDAMYWYRQDPGQGLRLIYYSQIVNDFQKGDIAEGYSVSREKKESFPLTVTSAQKNPTAFYLCASSPTPWEKLFFGSGTQLSVL.

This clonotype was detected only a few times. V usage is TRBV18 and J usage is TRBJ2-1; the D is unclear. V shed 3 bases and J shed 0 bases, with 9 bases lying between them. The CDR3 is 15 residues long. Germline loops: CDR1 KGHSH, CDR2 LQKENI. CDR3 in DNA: TGTGCCAGCTCACCTGAGGCAACCTCCTACAATGAGCAGTTCTTC. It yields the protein CASSPEATSYNEQFF. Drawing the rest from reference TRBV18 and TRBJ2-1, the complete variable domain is NAGVMQNPRHLVRRRGQEARLRCSPMKGHSHVYWYRQLPEEGLKFMVYLQKENIIDESGMPKERFSAEFPKEGPSILRIQQVVRGDSAAYFCASSPEATSYNEQFFGPGTRLTVL.

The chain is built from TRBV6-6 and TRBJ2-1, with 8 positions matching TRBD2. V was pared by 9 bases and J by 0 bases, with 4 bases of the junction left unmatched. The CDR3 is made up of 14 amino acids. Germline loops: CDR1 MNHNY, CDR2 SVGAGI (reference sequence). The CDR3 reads CASFSGVSYNEQFF. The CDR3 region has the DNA TGTGCCAGTTTTAGCGGGGTCTCCTACAATGAGCAGTTCTTC.

This chain's CDR3 is CAISDRSDGSTGELFF. CDR3 bases: TGTGCCATCAGTGATAGGAGCGATGGAAGCACCGGGGAGCTGTTTTTT. The V and J genes are TRBV10-3 and TRBJ2-2; D unresolved. Trimming removed 3 bases from V and 4 bases from J, with 15 bases in between. The CDR3 length is 16 residues. The germline gives CDR1 ENHRY, CDR2 SYGVKD.

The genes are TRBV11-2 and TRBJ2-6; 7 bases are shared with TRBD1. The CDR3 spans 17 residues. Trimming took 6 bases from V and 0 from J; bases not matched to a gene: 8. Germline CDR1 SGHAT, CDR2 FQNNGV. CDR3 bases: TGTGCCAGCAGTTCCGGGACAGCCAACTCTGGGGCCAACGTCCTGACTTTC. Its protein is CASSSGTANSGANVLTF.

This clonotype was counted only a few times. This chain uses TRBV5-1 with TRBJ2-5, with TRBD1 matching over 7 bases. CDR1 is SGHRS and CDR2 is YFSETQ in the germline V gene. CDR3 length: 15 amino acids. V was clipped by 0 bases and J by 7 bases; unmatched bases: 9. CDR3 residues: CASSLGRTYRGTQYF. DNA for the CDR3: TGCGCCAGCAGCTTGGGGCGGACGTACAGGGGGACCCAGTACTTC.

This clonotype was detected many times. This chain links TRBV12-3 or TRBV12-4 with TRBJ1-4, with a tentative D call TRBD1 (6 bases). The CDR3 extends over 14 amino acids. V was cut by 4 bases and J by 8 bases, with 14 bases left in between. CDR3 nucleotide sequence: TGTGCCAGCAGTTCACGGGGGGCACTGGAAAAACTGTTTTTT. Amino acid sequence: CASSSRGALEKLFF.